These 13 T cell receptor beta chains share one sample of origin, sequenced in a study of blood T cell repertoires in COVID-19. The assay was immunoSEQ multiplex PCR, and TCRdb's table has in-frame clones only and misses some. Among 75,000 to 90,000 clones listed, roughly 80% were seen once. Sequencing was done on a sample of peripheral blood. The receptors here all came from a middle-aged woman with active or convalescent COVID-19.

The V call is TRBV28, the J call TRBJ2-7; 8 nucleotides align to TRBD1. V shed 5 bases and J 2 bases; nucleotides not matched to a gene: 14. This CDR3 spans 17 amino acids. Looked up from germline, CDR1 is MDHEN and CDR2 is SYDVKM. The CDR3, as DNA: TGTGCCAGCAGTCCCTCACCCGGACAGGGAAAACCCTACGAGCAGTACTTC. It encodes CASSPSPGQGKPYEQYF.

This clone showed up just a few times. The gene calls are TRBV3-1 (or the pseudogene TRBV3-2) and TRBJ1-1; D is unclear. V was pared by 6 bases and J by 0 bases, with 5 bases between. This CDR3 contains 12 residues. Germline CDR1 and CDR2: LGHDT and YNNKEL (reference sequence). CDR3 amino acids: CASSAVNTEAFF. CDR3 nucleotide sequence: TGTGCCAGCAGTGCAGTGAACACTGAAGCTTTCTTT.

The rearrangement links TRBV2 to TRBJ2-7; 8 bases line up with TRBD2. J gave up 5 bases and V 5 bases, and 8 bases lay outside the gene matches. Germline V lookup: CDR1 SNHLY, CDR2 FYNNEI. The CDR3 has 14 amino acids. CDR3 protein: CASSSAGGTHEQYF. CDR3 nucleotides: TGTGCCAGCAGTTCGGCGGGGGGTACCCACGAGCAGTACTTC.

The chain couples TRBV27 to TRBJ2-1; 13 bases fit TRBD2. Germline values: CDR1 MNHEY, CDR2 SMNVEV (reference sequence). CDR3 size: 15 residues. V gave up 4 bases and J gave up 7 bases; unmatched junction bases: 4. CDR3 sequence (DNA): TGTGCCAGCAGTTGGACTAGCGGGAGCTATAATGAGCAGTTCTTC. Protein product: CASSWTSGSYNEQFF.

The chain recombines TRBV7-9 with TRBJ1-4; D may be TRBD1 (6 bases). With 1 base removed from V and 0 bases from J, the gap between germline ends came to 12 bases. The V gene's germline CDR1 is SEHNR and CDR2 FQNEAQ (reference sequence). The CDR3 has 17 residues. The CDR3 sequence is CASSLGQGQTTNEKLFF. The CDR3 DNA reads TGTGCCAGCAGCTTAGGGCAGGGGCAGACAACTAATGAAAAACTGTTTTTT.

The chain carries TRBV10-3 and TRBJ2-3; 13 bases are a match to TRBD2. Per germline, CDR1 ENHRY and CDR2 SYGVKD. Trimming cost V 5 bases and J 4 bases; bases outside gene matches: 3. CDR3 length: 15 amino acids. The CDR3 DNA follows: TGTGCCATCAGTAGACTAGCGGGAGGCCCAGATACGCAGTATTTT. Residues: CAISRLAGGPDTQYF.

The V and J genes are TRBV28 and TRBJ2-7, with TRBD1 identical over 7 bases. Trimming cost V 2 bases and J 3 bases; bases outside gene matches: 10. The CDR3 covers 16 residues. Germline assignment: CDR1 MDHEN and CDR2 SYDVKM. As DNA, the CDR3 is TGTGCCAGCAGTTTACCCCGGGACAGAGACCGCTACGAGCAGTACTTC. Translation: CASSLPRDRDRYEQYF.

The rearrangement uses TRBV2 and TRBJ1-3; 7 bases are shared with TRBD1. Germline V lookup: CDR1 SNHLY, CDR2 FYNNEI. Trimming at V came to 6 bases and at J to 0 bases, leaving 2 bases not matched to a gene. CDR3 size: 14 residues. Written as DNA, the CDR3 is TGTGCCAGCAGGGGACAGTTCTCTGGAAACACCATATATTTT. Residues: CASRGQFSGNTIYF.

The rearrangement uses TRBV18 and TRBJ1-5; TRBD1 might be the D (5 bases). From germline, CDR1 is KGHSH and CDR2 LQKENI. The CDR3 covers 18 residues. V lost 2 bases and J lost 0, with 17 bases in between. CDR3 sequence reads: CASSPGFRQGDSNQPQHF. In DNA, the CDR3 is TGTGCCAGCTCACCAGGTTTTCGGCAGGGTGATAGCAATCAGCCCCAGCATTTT.

Here the CDR3 reads CASSYGEVNSPLHF. CDR3 in DNA: TGTGCCAGCAGTTACGGGGAGGTGAATTCACCCCTCCACTTT. The chain has TRBV6-6 and TRBJ1-6, with D unclear. The germline V and J ends were trimmed by 2 bases and 7 bases, with 9 bases remaining between them. Germline V gene sequence: CDR1 MNHNY, CDR2 SVGAGI (reference sequence). This CDR3 has 14 amino acids.

The chain joins TRBV3-1 (or the pseudogene TRBV3-2) to TRBJ1-1; a possible D gene is TRBD1 (5 bases). The CDR3 loop spans 13 amino acids. V was trimmed by 1 base and J by 10 bases, leaving 13 bases between them. Germline V gene data show CDR1 as LGHDT and CDR2 as YNNKEL (reference sequence). The CDR3 region is CASSQASGGGAFF. The CDR3 DNA sequence: TGTGCCAGCAGCCAAGCTTCCGGGGGGGGAGCTTTCTTT.

The gene calls are TRBV5-1 and TRBJ1-2; 11 bases map to TRBD1. The CDR3 runs to 16 residues. With V trimmed by 0 bases and J by 6 bases, 7 bases remained unmatched. Germline V CDR1 and CDR2: SGHRS, YFSETQ. This CDR3 reads CASSLDYGTGGHGYTF. DNA of the CDR3: TGCGCCAGCAGCTTGGACTACGGGACAGGGGGTCATGGCTACACCTTC.

In the case of this clone: The same CDR3 is also encoded by other DNA sequences in this sample. The V call is TRBV18, the J call TRBJ2-7; TRBD1 agrees at 9 bases. The CDR3 sequence is 14 residues long. The V gene end was trimmed by 2 bases and the J gene end by 6 bases; junction bases not matched to a gene: 5. Germline values: CDR1 KGHSH, CDR2 LQKENI. The CDR3, as DNA: TGTGCCAGCTCACCAAGGGGACAGGGCCTCGAGCAGTACTTC. This gives the protein CASSPRGQGLEQYF.